Below, 9 T cell receptor beta chains from the same sample are listed, as sequenced in a study of human T cells and chemical hapten exposure. Time point indicated: patch test 1, 2 weeks after DPC sensitization. Described treatment: therapeutic diphenylcyclopropenone sensitization with weekly scalp DPC. From the RACE reads, TCRdb called clonotypes with MiXCR, one entry per CDR3 protein. The table has some 380,000 distinct CDR3 sequences, more than 4.5% seen once. The sample here was whole blood, taken in connection with sensitization to the hapten diphenylcyclopropenone (DPC). The receptor set was obtained from a woman aged 50 to 65 with alopecia areata. Some clones in this sample may be carry-over from other donors' samples.

The genes are TRBV27 and TRBJ2-2; D is undetermined. CDR1 and CDR2 (germline): MNHEY, SMNVEV (reference sequence). This CDR3 region has 15 residues. Trimming stripped 5 bases from V and 2 bases from J, with 12 bases between. In DNA form, the CDR3 reads TGTGCCAGCAGTCTAACAAACTATAACACCGGGGAGCTGTTTTTT. Translated, it gives CASSLTNYNTGELFF.

This clonotype was counted only a few times. The chain employs TRBV6-2 or TRBV6-3 and TRBJ2-7, with 7 bases that match TRBD2. Germline CDR1 reads MNHEY; CDR2 reads SVGEGT. J was trimmed by 2 bases and V by 2 bases; bases with no gene match: 6. The CDR3 contains 15 residues. The CDR3 is CASSYIGGSAYEQYF. CDR3 sequence (DNA): TGTGCCAGCAGTTACATTGGCGGGAGCGCCTACGAGCAGTACTTC.

Ten or more counts support this clonotype. The J gene is TRBJ2-2, the V gene TRBV15, with 7 bases that match TRBD2. The CDR3 extends over 17 amino acids. Germline assignment: CDR1 LNHNV and CDR2 YYDKDF (reference sequence). V dropped 0 bases and J dropped 5; count of bases not matched to a gene: 9. CDR3: CATSREYGLGGTGELFF. In DNA, the CDR3 is TGTGCCACCAGCAGAGAGTATGGACTAGGAGGGACCGGGGAGCTGTTTTTT.

In its sample, this clonotype was seen many times. The V gene is TRBV12-3 or TRBV12-4, the J gene TRBJ2-3; 7 positions agree with TRBD1. CDR3 size: 14 residues. The V segment lost 7 bases and the J segment 2 bases; nucleotides outside the gene matches: 6. The CDR3: CASTRDSDTDTQYF. In nucleotides, the CDR3 is TGTGCCAGCACCCGGGACAGTGACACAGATACGCAGTATTTT.

Ten or more counts support this clonotype. V usage is TRBV4-2 and J usage is TRBJ2-3; 8 nucleotides agree with TRBD2. Germline CDR1 and CDR2: LGHNA and YNFKEQ. Germline trimming cut 2 bases from V and 3 bases from J; bases unmatched to any gene: 7. The CDR3 contains 16 residues. In DNA form, the CDR3 reads TGTGCCAGCAGCCAAAACGGGGGGGTGCCGACAGATACGCAGTATTTT. Its protein product is CASSQNGGVPTDTQYF.

This clonotype was seen many times. The gene calls are TRBV2 and TRBJ1-1; D not certain. The V end was cut by 1 base, the J end by 1 base, with 7 bases between. This CDR3 has 14 amino acids. Germline V lookup: CDR1 SNHLY, CDR2 FYNNEI. Here the CDR3 reads CASSEGRQNTEAFF. The CDR3 nucleotides read TGTGCCAGCAGTGAAGGGCGGCAGAACACTGAAGCTTTCTTT.

This clonotype was observed at least ten times. The V gene is TRBV6-5, the J gene TRBJ1-1; no clear D gene. Trimming removed 0 bases from V and 4 bases from J, with 9 bases in between. CDR1 is MNHEY and CDR2 is SVGAGI in the germline V gene. The CDR3 consists of 14 residues. This CDR3 is CASSYSPGGTEAFF. The DNA of the CDR3 is TGTGCCAGCAGTTACTCCCCAGGTGGCACTGAAGCTTTCTTT.

This clonotype was recorded at least ten times. V gene TRBV5-1 combines with J gene TRBJ2-3; TRBD1 matches 7 bases. The V segment lost 1 base and the J segment 4 bases; nucleotides outside the gene matches: 9. Germline V gene data show CDR1 as SGHRS and CDR2 as YFSETQ. The CDR3 spans 16 residues. CDR3 sequence (DNA): TGCGCCAGCAGCTTGAGTACAGGGGATATGGCAGATACGCAGTATTTT. Translation gives CASSLSTGDMADTQYF.

The table lists this clonotype with a few counts. The rearrangement uses TRBV12-3 or TRBV12-4 and TRBJ1-2, with 8 bases identical to TRBD1. The V segment lost 5 bases and the J segment 4 bases; nucleotides outside the gene matches: 3. This CDR3 has 13 residues. CDR3 sequence (DNA): TGTGCCAGCAGTACAGGGGGAAGCTATGGCTACACCTTC. Its translation: CASSTGGSYGYTF.